One sample yielded the 16 T cell receptor beta chains listed below, sequenced in a study of T-cell memory formation after mild COVID-19. Each CDR3 protein is one row after TCRdb ran MiXCR on the 5' RACE reads. The table has fewer than 200,000 distinct CDR3 sequences, about 21% seen once. Sequencing was done on a sample of PBMCs or a T cell subset sorted from them (not recorded which). Every receptor here comes from an adult woman who had mild COVID-19 (a few samples of this study predate the infection). Cell type and time point are not known.

This sequence joins TRBV30 and TRBJ1-2, with D uncertain. Germline CDR1 is GTSNPN and CDR2 is SVGIG (reference sequence). The CDR3 extends over 15 amino acids. V was shortened by 5 bases and J by 5 bases, with 21 bases between the two germline ends. The DNA for the CDR3 is TGTGCCTGGGGCCCCAACTGGGGAGTAGGTTATGGCTACACCTTC. Its translation: CAWGPNWGVGYGYTF.

This clonotype was seen a few times. The rearrangement uses TRBV13 and TRBJ2-2; 13 bases are a match to TRBD2. The CDR3 runs to 18 residues. The germline V gene encodes CDR1 PRHDT and CDR2 FYEKMQ (reference sequence). Losses at the gene ends were 7 bases for V and 0 bases for J; bases not matched to a gene: 8. Written as DNA, the CDR3 is TGTGCCAGCACCCCCAGAACTAGCGGGAGGGCGAACACCGGGGAGCTGTTTTTT. This encodes CASTPRTSGRANTGELFF. Full variable domain (outside the CDR3, taken from reference TRBV13 and TRBJ2-2): AAGVIQSPRHLIKEKRETATLKCYPIPRHDTVYWYQQGPGQDPQFLISFYEKMQSDKGSIPDRFSAQQFSDYHSELNMSSLELGDSALYFCASTPRTSGRANTGELFFGEGSRLTVL.

This clonotype appeared a few times. The chain uses TRBV27 and TRBJ2-6; D unclear. Trimming pared 0 bases from V and 0 bases from J, leaving 3 bases between. This CDR3 has 15 residues. Per germline, CDR1 MNHEY and CDR2 SMNVEV (reference sequence). The CDR3 region has the DNA TGTGCCAGCAGTTTATCGGCCTCTGGGGCCAACGTCCTGACTTTC. This gives the protein CASSLSASGANVLTF.

The chain couples TRBV27 to TRBJ1-5; possibly TRBD1 for D (5 bases). Trimming left V 5 bases short and J 11 bases short, with 25 bases between. Germline loops: CDR1 MNHEY, CDR2 SMNVEV (reference sequence). This CDR3 comprises 16 residues. CDR3 DNA sequence: TGTGCCAGCAGTCCCCTCTTTCAGGGAATCACAAAGTCCCAGCATTTT. Encoded protein: CASSPLFQGITKSQHF.

This rearrangement joins TRBV7-9 to TRBJ1-1; maybe TRBD1 (6 bases). V was cut by 4 bases and J by 1 base, with 10 bases left in between. The CDR3 has 14 residues. Germline V gives CDR1 SEHNR, CDR2 FQNEAQ (reference sequence). The CDR3 region is CASSSWTANTEAFF. In nucleotides, the CDR3 is TGTGCCAGCAGCTCATGGACAGCGAACACTGAAGCTTTCTTT.

The V call is TRBV4-3, the J call TRBJ1-2; D remains unclear. Germline V gives CDR1 LGHNA, CDR2 YSLEER. The CDR3 has 14 residues. Trimming took 0 bases from V and 6 from J, leaving 11 bases between them. In DNA, the CDR3 is TGCGCCAGCAGCCAAGAGGTGAATCCCAATGGCTACACCTTC. It codes for CASSQEVNPNGYTF.

In its sample, this clonotype was seen a few times. The chain links TRBV11-2 to TRBJ2-1; D perhaps matches TRBD2 (5 bases). Trimming cost V 7 bases and J 4 bases, with 11 bases left between them. The germline CDR1 and CDR2 sequences are SGHAT and FQNNGV. CDR3 length: 13 residues. The CDR3 DNA follows: TGTGCCAGCAACTCGGAGGATTACAATGAGCAGTTCTTC. It specifies CASNSEDYNEQFF.

This clonotype has more than one count but fewer than ten. J is TRBJ2-3 and V is TRBV10-3; the D is unclear. From germline, CDR1 is ENHRY and CDR2 SYGVKD. The CDR3 spans 16 residues. With 0 bases removed from V and 0 bases from J, the gap between germline ends came to 10 bases. Here the CDR3 reads CAISESQDTSTDTQYF. CDR3 DNA: TGTGCCATCAGTGAGTCGCAGGATACTAGCACAGATACGCAGTATTTT.

The V call is TRBV7-9, the J call TRBJ2-5; a weak D match, TRBD1 (6 bases). This CDR3 is built from 11 residues. The V gene's germline CDR1 is SEHNR and CDR2 FQNEAQ (reference sequence). V was shortened by 4 bases and J by 9 bases, with 9 bases between the two germline ends. CDR3 protein: CASSSGDAQYF. The CDR3 DNA is TGTGCCAGCAGCTCAGGGGATGCCCAGTACTTC.

The chain uses TRBV11-2 and TRBJ2-3, with D perhaps TRBD1 (5 bases). Germline V gene data show CDR1 as SGHAT and CDR2 as FQNNGV. The CDR3 extends over 18 amino acids. Between the trimmed V and J ends, which lost 1 base and 0 bases, there was a span of 17 bases. The CDR3 sequence: CASSLVRPRTPSTDTQYF. CDR3 bases: TGTGCCAGCAGCTTAGTTCGACCCAGGACACCCAGCACAGATACGCAGTATTTT. The full variable domain, completed using reference TRBV11-2 and TRBJ2-3, is EAGVAQSPRYKIIEKRQSVAFWCNPISGHATLYWYQQILGQGPKLLIQFQNNGVVDDSQLPKDRFSAERLKGVDSTLKIQPAKLEDSAVYLCASSLVRPRTPSTDTQYFGPGTRLTVL.

In this sample, this clonotype turned up a few times. V and J are TRBV7-2 and TRBJ2-5, with 7 bases lining up with TRBD2. This CDR3 region has 16 residues. The ends lost 1 base at V and 1 base at J; junction bases unmatched: 6. Germline CDR1 reads SGHTA; CDR2 reads FQGNSA. The CDR3 protein is CASSLGRGDGQETQYF. The CDR3 coding sequence is TGTGCCAGCAGCTTAGGTCGGGGGGATGGCCAAGAGACCCAGTACTTC.

Ten or more counts support this clonotype. The rearrangement uses TRBV11-2 and TRBJ1-2; D may be TRBD1 (5 bases). Germline loops: CDR1 SGHAT, CDR2 FQNNGV. The CDR3 extends over 12 amino acids. Trimming cost V 6 bases and J 5 bases, with 10 bases left between them. CDR3 in DNA: TGTGCCAGCAGTCTAGGGACGTATGGCTACACCTTC. Amino acid sequence: CASSLGTYGYTF.

The chain carries TRBV7-2 and TRBJ1-5, with D perhaps matching TRBD1 (6 bases). V was pared by 0 bases and J by 9 bases, with 15 bases between. Germline V CDR1 and CDR2: SGHTA, FQGNSA. This CDR3 has 15 amino acids. CDR3 DNA sequence: TGTGCCAGCAGCTTAGCGCCGGGACATAGGGCGCCCCAGCATTTT. It yields the protein CASSLAPGHRAPQHF.

This clonotype turned up a few times. The chain recombines TRBV5-1 with TRBJ1-1; D remains ambiguous. From germline, CDR1 is SGHRS and CDR2 YFSETQ. The V end lost 0 bases, the J end lost 2 bases, and 11 bases lay between the germline ends. This CDR3 comprises 15 residues. The CDR3 loop is CASSLEAASNTEAFF. CDR3 nucleotides: TGCGCCAGCAGCTTGGAAGCAGCCTCAAACACTGAAGCTTTCTTT.

This clonotype was detected only a few times. The chain uses TRBV27 and TRBJ2-3, with TRBD1 matching 11 bases. CDR3 length equals 16 residues. Germline V lookup: CDR1 MNHEY, CDR2 SMNVEV (reference sequence). The V and J ends lost 5 bases and 4 bases, in that order; junction bases with no gene match: 8. The CDR3 DNA follows: TGTGCCAGCAGTCACCCTCCGGGACAGGGGGCAGATACGCAGTATTTT. The encoded protein is CASSHPPGQGADTQYF.

This clonotype was seen more than once but under ten times. The chain is built from TRBV6-4 and TRBJ2-1, with 10 bases identical to TRBD2. The CDR3 is made up of 15 amino acids. The ends lost 2 bases at V and 9 bases at J; junction bases unmatched: 7. Germline V gives CDR1 MRHNA, CDR2 SNTAGT. CDR3: CASSDEASGGGEQFF. The DNA for the CDR3 is TGTGCCAGCAGTGACGAGGCTAGCGGGGGAGGTGAGCAGTTCTTC.